This T cell receptor (beta chain) was observed in a study of T cells after yellow fever vaccination. Study-wide results and caveats: In post-booster samples, most primary-vaccination clones reappeared (approximately 95% CD4, roughly 88% CD8). Just a small share of clonotypes turned up in the CD4 compartment as well as the CD8 compartment.

As for this clonotype: The antigen is unknown.

TCRdb fed the 5' RACE reads into MiXCR, producing one record per CDR3 protein. Of 120,000 or so distinct CDR3 sequences listed, 13% to 15% are singletons. Trimming removed 4 bases from V and 5 bases from J; junction bases left unmatched: 4. Germline V CDR1 and CDR2: SEHNR, FQNEAQ (reference sequence). This CDR3 has 13 amino acids. This clonotype was obtained from a man aged 18 to 35 who received the YFV17D yellow fever vaccine. The genes are TRBV7-9 and TRBJ2-7; 8 bases map to TRBD1. This specimen consisted of CD8+ T cells sorted from PBMCs, obtained 5 days after the yellow fever booster vaccination. CDR3 region: CASSSGQANEQYF. The CDR3 DNA is TGTGCCAGCAGCTCGGGACAGGCAAACGAGCAGTACTTC.